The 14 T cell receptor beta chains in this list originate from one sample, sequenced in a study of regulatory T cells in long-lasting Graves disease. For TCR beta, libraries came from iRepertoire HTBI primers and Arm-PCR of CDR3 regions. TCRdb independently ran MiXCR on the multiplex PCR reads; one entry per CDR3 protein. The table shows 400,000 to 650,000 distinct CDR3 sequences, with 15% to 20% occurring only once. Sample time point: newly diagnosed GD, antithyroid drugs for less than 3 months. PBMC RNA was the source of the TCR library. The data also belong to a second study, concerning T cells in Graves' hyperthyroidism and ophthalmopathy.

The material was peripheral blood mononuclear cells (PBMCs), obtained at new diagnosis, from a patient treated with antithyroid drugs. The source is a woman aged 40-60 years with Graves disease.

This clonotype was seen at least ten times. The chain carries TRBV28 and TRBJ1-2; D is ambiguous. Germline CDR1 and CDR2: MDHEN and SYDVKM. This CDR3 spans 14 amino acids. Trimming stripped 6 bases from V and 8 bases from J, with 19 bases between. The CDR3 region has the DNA TGTGCCAGCAGAAGAAAGGCAGAGGTTTACGGCTACACCTTC. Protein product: CASRRKAEVYGYTF.

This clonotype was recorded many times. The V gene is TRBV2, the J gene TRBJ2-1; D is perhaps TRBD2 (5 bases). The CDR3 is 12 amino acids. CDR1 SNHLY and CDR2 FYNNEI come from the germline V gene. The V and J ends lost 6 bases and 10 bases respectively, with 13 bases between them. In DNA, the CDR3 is TGTGCCAGCAGCCAACAAAGGAGGGAGCAGTTCTTC. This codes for CASSQQRREQFF.

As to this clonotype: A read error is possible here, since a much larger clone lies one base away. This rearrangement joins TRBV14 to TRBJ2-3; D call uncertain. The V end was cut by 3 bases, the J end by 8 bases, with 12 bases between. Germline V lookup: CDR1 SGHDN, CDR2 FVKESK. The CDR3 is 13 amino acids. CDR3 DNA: TGTGCCAGCAGCCACATAAACAAGGGTACGCAGTATTTT. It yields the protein CASSHINKGTQYF.

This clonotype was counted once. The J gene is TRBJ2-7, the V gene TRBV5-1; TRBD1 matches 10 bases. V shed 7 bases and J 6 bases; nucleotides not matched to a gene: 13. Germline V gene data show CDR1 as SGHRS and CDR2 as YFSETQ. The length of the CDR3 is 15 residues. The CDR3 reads CASRTPGTGVFEQYF. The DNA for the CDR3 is TGCGCCAGCCGAACACCCGGGACAGGGGTCTTCGAGCAGTACTTC.

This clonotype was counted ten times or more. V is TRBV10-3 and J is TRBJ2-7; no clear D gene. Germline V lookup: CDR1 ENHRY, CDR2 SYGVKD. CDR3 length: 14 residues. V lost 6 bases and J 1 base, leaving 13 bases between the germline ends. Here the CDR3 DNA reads TGTGCCATCAGCGACTCTGACCCTTCCTACGAGCAGTACTTC. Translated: CAISDSDPSYEQYF.

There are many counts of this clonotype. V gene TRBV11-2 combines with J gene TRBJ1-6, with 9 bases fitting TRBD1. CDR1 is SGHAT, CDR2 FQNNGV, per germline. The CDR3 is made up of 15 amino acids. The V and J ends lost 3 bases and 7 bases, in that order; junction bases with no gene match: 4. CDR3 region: CASSFTGGANSPLHF. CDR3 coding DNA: TGTGCCAGCAGCTTTACAGGGGGCGCGAATTCACCCCTCCACTTT.

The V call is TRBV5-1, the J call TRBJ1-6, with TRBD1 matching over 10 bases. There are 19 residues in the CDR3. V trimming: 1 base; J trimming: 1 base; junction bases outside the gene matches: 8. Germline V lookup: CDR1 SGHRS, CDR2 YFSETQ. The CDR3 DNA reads TGCGCCAGCAGCTTGTCGGGACAGGGGTCGATTTCCTATAATTCACCCCTCCACTTT. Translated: CASSLSGQGSISYNSPLHF.

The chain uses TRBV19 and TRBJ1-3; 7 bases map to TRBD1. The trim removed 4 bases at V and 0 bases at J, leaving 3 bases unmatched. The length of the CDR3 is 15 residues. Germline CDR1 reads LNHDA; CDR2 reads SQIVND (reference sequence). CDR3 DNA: TGTGCCAGTAGTACCCGGGACAGCTCTGGAAACACCATATATTTT. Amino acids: CASSTRDSSGNTIYF.

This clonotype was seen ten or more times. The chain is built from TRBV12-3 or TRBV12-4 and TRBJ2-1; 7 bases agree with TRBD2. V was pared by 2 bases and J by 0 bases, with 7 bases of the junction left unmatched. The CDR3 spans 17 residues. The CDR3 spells CASSLIAGLSSYNEQFF. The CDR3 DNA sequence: TGTGCCAGCAGTTTAATAGCGGGCCTGAGCTCCTACAATGAGCAGTTCTTC.

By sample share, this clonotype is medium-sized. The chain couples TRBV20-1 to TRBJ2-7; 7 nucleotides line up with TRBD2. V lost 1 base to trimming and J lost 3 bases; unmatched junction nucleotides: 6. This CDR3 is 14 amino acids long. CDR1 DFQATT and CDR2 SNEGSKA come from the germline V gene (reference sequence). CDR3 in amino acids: CSARGGEGIYEQYF. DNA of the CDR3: TGCAGTGCTAGAGGAGGGGAGGGCATCTACGAGCAGTACTTC.

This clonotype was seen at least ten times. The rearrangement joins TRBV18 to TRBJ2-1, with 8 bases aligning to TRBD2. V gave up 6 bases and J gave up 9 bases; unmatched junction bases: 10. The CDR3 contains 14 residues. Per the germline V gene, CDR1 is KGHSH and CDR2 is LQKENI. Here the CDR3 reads CASSPGPAGVEQFF. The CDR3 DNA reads TGTGCCAGCTCCCCCGGGCCAGCGGGGGTTGAGCAGTTCTTC.

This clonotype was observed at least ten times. In nucleotides, the CDR3 is TGTGCTAGTGGAACGACAGGACCCCTCTACACCGGGGAGCTGTTTTTT. The encoded protein is CASGTTGPLYTGELFF. The V call is TRBV12-5, the J call TRBJ2-2, with D possibly being TRBD1 (6 bases). There are 16 residues in the CDR3. The germline CDR1 and CDR2 sequences are LGHNT and FRNRAP. V was clipped by 6 bases and J by 3 bases, with 17 bases between them.

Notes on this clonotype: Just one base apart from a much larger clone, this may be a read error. Here the CDR3 DNA reads TGTGCCAGCTGGGGGGGCTCTGACTATGGCGGCTACACCTTC. It specifies CASWGGSDYGGYTF. The V call is TRBV6-1, the J call TRBJ1-2, with D perhaps TRBD1 (6 bases). The CDR3 runs 14 residues. Germline loops: CDR1 MNHNS, CDR2 SASEGT. The V end lost 8 bases, the J end lost 8 bases, and 21 bases lay between the germline ends.

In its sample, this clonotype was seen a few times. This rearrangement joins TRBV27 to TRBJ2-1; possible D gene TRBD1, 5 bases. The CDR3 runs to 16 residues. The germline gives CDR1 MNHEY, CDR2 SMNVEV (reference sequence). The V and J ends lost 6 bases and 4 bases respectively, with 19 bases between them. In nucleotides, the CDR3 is TGTGCCAGCAGATACTCTTGGCAGGGTAGATACAATGAGCAGTTCTTC. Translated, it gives CASRYSWQGRYNEQFF.